The 16 T cell receptor beta chains below were found in one sample sequenced in a study of T cells in Graves' hyperthyroidism and ophthalmopathy. Regions amplified from RNA transcripts were the TCR beta CDR3 regions. The HTBI primer set served for first-round RT-PCR of the TCR CDR3. TCRdb recomputed calls from the multiplex PCR reads with MiXCR, one row per CDR3 protein. The data hold a few hundred thousand distinct CDR3 sequences, with roughly 18% observed a single time. Sequencing was carried out using blood. Receptors originate from a man in his late teens or twenties with Graves' ophthalmopathy.

J is TRBJ1-1 and V is TRBV28; a weak D match, TRBD1 (5 bases). Trimming pared 3 bases from V and 1 base from J, leaving 12 bases between. In germline, CDR1 is MDHEN, CDR2 SYDVKM. This CDR3 spans 15 amino acids. CDR3 DNA: TGTGCCAGCAGTTTCTTCCGACAGAGGAACACTGAAGCTTTCTTT. This gives the protein CASSFFRQRNTEAFF.

The chain uses TRBV6-2 or TRBV6-3 and TRBJ1-5; D uncertain. Trimming removed 0 bases at V and 0 bases at J, with 12 bases between. CDR1 MNHEY and CDR2 SVGEGT come from the germline V gene. CDR3 length: 17 amino acids. The CDR3 nucleotides read TGTGCCAGCAGTTACTCGACGCCAGCTCATAGCAATCAGCCCCAGCATTTT. It yields the protein CASSYSTPAHSNQPQHF.

This chain joins TRBV20-1 and TRBJ1-1; 7 bases match TRBD1. V lost 6 bases and J lost 3; bases outside the gene matches: 10. This CDR3 comprises 14 residues. Germline values: CDR1 DFQATT, CDR2 SNEGSKA (reference sequence). In nucleotides, the CDR3 is TGCAGTGCCTCGCAGGGGGGGGTGTACACTGAAGCTTTCTTT. This gives the protein CSASQGGVYTEAFF.

The table lists this clonotype with many counts. In DNA, the CDR3 is TGTGCCAGCAGTTTGCCAACTAGCGGGGAGGATACGCAGTATTTT. Residues: CASSLPTSGEDTQYF. The rearrangement uses TRBV27 and TRBJ2-3; 10 bases are shared with TRBD2. Unmatched junction bases numbered 6, after V lost 3 bases and J lost 6 bases. Germline V CDR1 and CDR2: MNHEY, SMNVEV (reference sequence). This CDR3 has 15 residues.

The rearrangement links TRBV6-5 to TRBJ1-2; D is possibly TRBD1 (5 bases). Germline lookup yields CDR1 MNHEY and CDR2 SVGAGI. Trimming pared 1 base from V and 0 bases from J, leaving 9 bases between. This CDR3 has 15 residues. The CDR3 region is CASSYWTNSNYGYTF. For the CDR3, the DNA is TGTGCCAGCAGTTACTGGACAAATTCTAACTATGGCTACACCTTC.

This clonotype was observed a handful of times. V and J are TRBV5-6 and TRBJ1-2; no definite D call. V gave up 4 bases and J gave up 8 bases, with 18 bases separating them. Germline V lookup: CDR1 SGHDT, CDR2 YYEEEE. The CDR3 spans 14 residues. CDR3 protein: CASSPPGGPGGYTF. CDR3 nucleotides: TGTGCCAGCAGCCCCCCGGGAGGACCGGGGGGCTACACCTTC.

This clonotype was observed many times. The chain joins TRBV11-2 to TRBJ1-1, with 8 bases lining up with TRBD1. Losses at the gene ends were 3 bases for V and 8 bases for J; bases not matched to a gene: 2. CDR1 and CDR2 (germline): SGHAT, FQNNGV. The CDR3 sequence is 12 residues long. The CDR3 region is CASSFRDREAFF. As DNA, the CDR3 is TGTGCCAGCAGCTTCCGGGACAGGGAAGCTTTCTTT.

This clonotype was picked up many times. The rearrangement links TRBV15 to TRBJ2-7; tentative D call: TRBD1 (5 bases). CDR3 length: 14 residues. Looked up from germline, CDR1 is LNHNV and CDR2 is YYDKDF (reference sequence). Trimming removed 0 bases at V and 2 bases at J, with 8 bases between. CDR3 in DNA: TGTGCCACCAGCAGAGACAGGGCTACCTACGAGCAGTACTTC. Protein product: CATSRDRATYEQYF.

The chain employs TRBV18 and TRBJ2-7; D is possibly TRBD2 (6 bases). Trimming shortened V by 2 bases and J by 4 bases, and 21 bases separated the two germline ends. Germline CDR1 KGHSH, CDR2 LQKENI. This CDR3 region has 17 residues. CDR3 in DNA: TGTGCCAGCTCACCAGGGAGGATCGGGGGAGGTTTTTACGAGCAGTACTTC. It specifies CASSPGRIGGGFYEQYF.

The chain employs TRBV27 and TRBJ1-2; D may be TRBD1 (5 bases). V lost 8 bases to trimming and J lost 4 bases, with 14 bases between them. Germline lookup yields CDR1 MNHEY and CDR2 SMNVEV (reference sequence). The CDR3 loop spans 13 amino acids. The CDR3 nucleotides read TGTGCCAGCTGGGGACGGGTAACCTATGGCTACACCTTC. Protein: CASWGRVTYGYTF.

With respect to this clonotype: A much larger clone differs from this one at a single base, so this may be a read error. The CDR3 DNA reads as TGTGCCAGCATCTATCAAGCGGGGGGAGAAGGTGAGCAGTTCTTC. This sequence encodes CASIYQAGGEGEQFF. The rearrangement uses TRBV12-3 or TRBV12-4 and TRBJ2-1; TRBD2 aligns across 9 bases. The CDR3 spans 15 residues. Trimming cost V 7 bases and J 9 bases; bases outside gene matches: 13.

This chain connects TRBV5-1 to TRBJ2-3; 7 positions agree with TRBD1. V lost 4 bases to trimming and J lost 0 bases; unmatched junction nucleotides: 5. CDR3 length: 15 amino acids. Germline assignment: CDR1 SGHRS and CDR2 YFSETQ. CDR3 coding DNA: TGCGCCAGCAGCCCCGAGGGGGCAAGCACAGATACGCAGTATTTT. Translating gives CASSPEGASTDTQYF.

The chain couples TRBV28 to TRBJ2-5; 11 positions match TRBD2. Trimming removed 6 bases from V and 2 bases from J; junction bases left unmatched: 5. Germline V CDR1 and CDR2: MDHEN, SYDVKM. The CDR3 runs 15 residues. The CDR3 protein is CASRSWTSGQETQYF. The CDR3 nucleotides read TGTGCCAGCAGATCCTGGACTAGCGGGCAAGAGACCCAGTACTTC.

Many counts were recorded for this clonotype. This sequence joins TRBV11-2 and TRBJ1-1; D uncertain. Deletions cut 1 base from V and 4 bases from J, with 10 bases between. The V gene's germline CDR1 is SGHAT and CDR2 FQNNGV. The CDR3 has 14 amino acids. The CDR3 region is CASSLVGSGTEAFF. The CDR3 DNA sequence: TGTGCCAGCAGCTTAGTGGGATCAGGCACTGAAGCTTTCTTT.

In this sample, this clonotype turned up many times. The genes are TRBV12-3 or TRBV12-4 and TRBJ1-1; 8 nucleotides match TRBD1. The CDR3 is 15 residues long. V trimming: 6 bases; J trimming: 4 bases; junction bases outside the gene matches: 10. CDR3 bases: TGTGCCAGCAGCCAACAGGGGGGAGGGAGCACTGAAGCTTTCTTT. It translates to CASSQQGGGSTEAFF.

This clonotype has just a few counts. The chain has TRBV7-8 and TRBJ1-3; D may be TRBD1 (6 bases). This CDR3 has 18 amino acids. The V end was cut by 3 bases, the J end by 0 bases, with 18 bases between. The germline V gene has CDR1 SGHVS and CDR2 FQNEAQ. The CDR3 region is CASSLFGRDTFSGNTIYF. The CDR3 DNA reads TGTGCCAGCAGCTTGTTCGGCAGGGACACCTTCTCTGGAAACACCATATATTTT.